The 12 T cell receptor beta chains given below trace back to one sample, sequenced in a study of prognosis after radiotherapy for stage I lung cancer. CDR3 of TCR beta was amplified from genomic DNA via a two-round multiplex PCR. First-round PCR, the initial amplification, used primers specific to each TRBV and TRBJ gene. MiXCR was run by TCRdb on the multiplex PCR reads, yielding one entry per CDR3 protein. This table holds fewer than 40,000 distinct CDR3 sequences, around half found once. The starting material was PBMCs, obtained before or after stereotactic body radiation therapy (not recorded which). These receptors were taken from a donor aged 50 or older with non-small cell lung cancer.

The J gene is TRBJ1-1, the V gene TRBV6-1; TRBD1 agrees at 9 bases. Germline CDR1 is MNHNS and CDR2 is SASEGT. J gave up 6 bases and V 5 bases, and 10 bases lay outside the gene matches. The CDR3 is made up of 15 amino acids. In DNA form, the CDR3 reads TGTGCCAGCAGTCCACCCCGGGACAGGGCTCCTGAAGCTTTCTTT. This sequence encodes CASSPPRDRAPEAFF.

In its sample, this clonotype was seen many times. The CDR3 sequence: CASSGAGTALEKLFF. The CDR3, as DNA: TGCGCCAGCAGCGGAGCCGGGACAGCACTTGAAAAACTGTTTTTT. This sequence joins TRBV5-1 and TRBJ1-4; 7 bases agree with TRBD1. Unmatched junction bases numbered 10, after V lost 4 bases and J lost 7 bases. CDR3 size: 15 residues. CDR1 and CDR2 (germline): SGHRS, YFSETQ.

This clonotype turned up a few times. The chain couples TRBV5-5 to TRBJ2-4; TRBD1 aligns across 12 bases. This CDR3 is built from 20 residues. The germline gives CDR1 SGHKS, CDR2 YYEKEE (reference sequence). V dropped 1 base and J dropped 1; count of bases not matched to a gene: 12. The CDR3 DNA reads as TGTGCCAGCAGCTTGTATTCACCGGGACAGGGGGCTGTGGCCAAAAACATTCAGTACTTC. Protein: CASSLYSPGQGAVAKNIQYF.

This chain links TRBV19 with TRBJ1-2, with unresolved D. V gave up 4 bases and J gave up 4 bases, with 16 bases separating them. This CDR3 is built from 15 residues. The germline V gene has CDR1 LNHDA and CDR2 SQIVND (reference sequence). The CDR3 coding sequence is TGTGCCAGTAGTACGGTAGCAAACGAGGGCTATGGCTACACCTTC. This translates into CASSTVANEGYGYTF.

This clonotype was seen ten or more times. The chain combines TRBV6-1 with TRBJ2-5, with TRBD2 matching over 12 bases. Germline V lookup: CDR1 MNHNS, CDR2 SASEGT. The CDR3 has 14 residues. V was pared by 6 bases and J by 4 bases, with 3 bases of the junction left unmatched. This chain's CDR3 is CASSELAGGETQYF. Here the CDR3 DNA reads TGTGCCAGCAGCGAACTAGCGGGAGGAGAGACCCAGTACTTC.

In the case of this clonotype: Its ends do not fully match the called genes, so a read error is possible. The chain joins TRBV28 to TRBJ2-7; 8 bases are shared with TRBD1. Germline CDR1 reads MDHEN; CDR2 reads SYDVKM. CDR3 length: 15 amino acids. The CDR3 DNA reads as TGTGCCAACAGTACCCCAACAGGGGGTGGTTACGAGCAGTACTTC. This gives the protein CANSTPTGGGYEQYF.

This clonotype was observed a few times. This may arise from a read error, as a much more abundant clone is one base away. This sequence joins TRBV5-1 and TRBJ2-5; tentatively, D is TRBD1 or TRBD2 (6 bases each). Germline V gives CDR1 SGHRS, CDR2 YFSETQ. V gave up 10 bases and J gave up 5 bases, with 15 bases separating them. This CDR3 is built from 12 residues. CDR3 sequence: CAGDKGGETQYF. CDR3 coding DNA: TGCGCCGGTGACAAGGGGGGTGAGACCCAGTACTTC.

Regarding this clonotype: A much more abundant neighbour one base away suggests this may be a read error. This rearrangement joins TRBV7-2 to TRBJ2-1; D uncertain. Between the trimmed V and J ends, which lost 4 bases and 3 bases, there was a span of 7 bases. CDR3 length: 13 amino acids. The V gene's germline CDR1 is SGHTA and CDR2 FQGNSA. CDR3 DNA sequence: TGTGCCAGCAGCTCGAGCTACTACAATGAGCAGTTCTTC. This translates into CASSSSYYNEQFF.

By share of the sample, this clonotype is medium-sized. The V call is TRBV7-2, the J call TRBJ2-2, with D unresolved. Germline V gene data show CDR1 as SGHTA and CDR2 as FQGNSA. The CDR3 contains 15 residues. Deletions cut 4 bases from V and 0 bases from J, with 9 bases between. The CDR3 protein is CASSSDHANTGELFF. CDR3 sequence (DNA): TGTGCCAGCAGCTCGGACCACGCGAACACCGGGGAGCTGTTTTTT.

By its share, this clonotype is medium-sized. The CDR3 DNA follows: TGTGCCAGCAGCACACCGGGACAGAACTACAATGAGCAGTTCTTC. Encoded protein: CASSTPGQNYNEQFF. V usage is TRBV27 and J usage is TRBJ2-1, with 7 nucleotides matching TRBD1. This CDR3 contains 15 residues. CDR1 MNHEY and CDR2 SMNVEV come from the germline V gene (reference sequence). J lost 3 bases, V lost 6 bases, and 8 bases had no gene match.

This clonotype came up many times. This chain links TRBV5-1 with TRBJ2-1; tentatively, D is TRBD2 (5 bases). The CDR3 has 16 amino acids. CDR1 SGHRS and CDR2 YFSETQ come from the germline V gene. V lost 0 bases and J lost 0, with 10 bases in between. The CDR3 region has the DNA TGCGCCAGCAGCTTGGTCCCCGCGGGCTCCTACAATGAGCAGTTCTTC. Its protein product is CASSLVPAGSYNEQFF.

CDR3 region: CASSLEQVTRSNEQFF. CDR3 nucleotides: TGCGCCAGCAGCTTGGAACAGGTCACCCGGAGCAATGAGCAGTTCTTC. The rearrangement uses TRBV5-1 and TRBJ2-1; perhaps TRBD1 as D (5 bases). The CDR3 totals 16 residues. Germline V gene sequence: CDR1 SGHRS, CDR2 YFSETQ. V was pared by 0 bases and J by 6 bases, with 16 bases between.